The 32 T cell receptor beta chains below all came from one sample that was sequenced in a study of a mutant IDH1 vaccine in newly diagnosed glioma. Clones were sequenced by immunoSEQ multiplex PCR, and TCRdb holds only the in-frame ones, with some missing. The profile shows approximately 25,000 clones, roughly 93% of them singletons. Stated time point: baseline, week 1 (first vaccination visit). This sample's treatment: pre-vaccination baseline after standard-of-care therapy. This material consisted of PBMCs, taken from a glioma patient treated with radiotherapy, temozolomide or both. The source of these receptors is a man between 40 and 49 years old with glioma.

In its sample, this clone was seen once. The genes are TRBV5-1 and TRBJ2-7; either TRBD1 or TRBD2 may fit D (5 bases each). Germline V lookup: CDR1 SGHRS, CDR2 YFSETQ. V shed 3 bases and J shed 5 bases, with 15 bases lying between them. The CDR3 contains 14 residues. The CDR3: CASSSTGTSDEQYF. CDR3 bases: TGCGCCAGCAGCTCTACCGGGACCTCTGACGAGCAGTACTTC.

This CDR3 is CASSPPVLGNTEAFF. CDR3 in DNA: TGTGCCAGCTCACCACCGGTGCTGGGGAACACTGAAGCTTTCTTT. The chain links TRBV18 to TRBJ1-1, with no clear D. V gave up 0 bases and J gave up 1 base, with 9 bases separating them. Germline assignment: CDR1 KGHSH and CDR2 LQKENI. CDR3 length: 15 residues. Combining the CDR3 with reference TRBV18 and TRBJ1-1 gives the whole variable domain NAGVMQNPRHLVRRRGQEARLRCSPMKGHSHVYWYRQLPEEGLKFMVYLQKENIIDESGMPKERFSAEFPKEGPSILRIQQVVRGDSAAYFCASSPPVLGNTEAFFGQGTRLTVV.

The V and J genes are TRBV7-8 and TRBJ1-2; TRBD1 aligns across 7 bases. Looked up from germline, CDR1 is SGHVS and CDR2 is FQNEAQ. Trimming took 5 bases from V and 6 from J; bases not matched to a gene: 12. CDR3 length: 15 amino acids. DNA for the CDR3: TGTGCCAGCAGCCCGCAGACAGGGTCTGGTCATGGCTACACCTTC. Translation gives CASSPQTGSGHGYTF.

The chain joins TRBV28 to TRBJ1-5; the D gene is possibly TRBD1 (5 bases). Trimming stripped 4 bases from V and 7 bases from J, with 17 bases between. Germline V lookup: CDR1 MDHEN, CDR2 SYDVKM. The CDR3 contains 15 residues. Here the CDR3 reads CASSSFQPWGQPQHF. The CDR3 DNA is TGTGCCAGCAGTTCCTTTCAACCCTGGGGGCAGCCCCAGCATTTT.

The CDR3 here is CASSQTRGHGYEQYF. DNA for the CDR3: TGTGCCAGCAGCCAAACAAGGGGGCATGGGTACGAGCAGTACTTC. The chain uses TRBV4-2 and TRBJ2-7; 7 bases fit TRBD1. The CDR3 has 15 residues. V dropped 2 bases and J dropped 4; count of bases not matched to a gene: 8. Per germline, CDR1 LGHNA and CDR2 YNFKEQ.

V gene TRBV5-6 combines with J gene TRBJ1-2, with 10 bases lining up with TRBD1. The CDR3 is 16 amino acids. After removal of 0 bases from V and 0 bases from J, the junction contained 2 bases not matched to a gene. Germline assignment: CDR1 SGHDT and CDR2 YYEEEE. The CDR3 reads CASSLVGQGANYGYTF. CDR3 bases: TGTGCCAGCAGCTTGGTAGGACAGGGGGCTAACTATGGCTACACCTTC.

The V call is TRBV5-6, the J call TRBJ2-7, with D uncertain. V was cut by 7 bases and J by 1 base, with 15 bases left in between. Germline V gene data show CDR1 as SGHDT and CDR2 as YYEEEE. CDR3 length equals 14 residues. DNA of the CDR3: TGTGCCAGCTACTCGCGGCTTACATCCTACGAGCAGTACTTC. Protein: CASYSRLTSYEQYF. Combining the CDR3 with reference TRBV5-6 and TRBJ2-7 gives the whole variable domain DAGVTQSPTHLIKTRGQQVTLRCSPKSGHDTVSWYQQALGQGPQFIFQYYEEEERQRGNFPDRFSGHQFPNYSSELNVNALLLGDSALYLCASYSRLTSYEQYFGPGTRLTVT.

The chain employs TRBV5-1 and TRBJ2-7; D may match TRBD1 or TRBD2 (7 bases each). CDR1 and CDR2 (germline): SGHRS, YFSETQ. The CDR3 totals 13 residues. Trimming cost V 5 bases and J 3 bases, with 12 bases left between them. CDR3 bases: TGCGCCAGCAGGGGAGGGGACAGCTACGAGCAGTACTTC. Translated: CASRGGDSYEQYF.

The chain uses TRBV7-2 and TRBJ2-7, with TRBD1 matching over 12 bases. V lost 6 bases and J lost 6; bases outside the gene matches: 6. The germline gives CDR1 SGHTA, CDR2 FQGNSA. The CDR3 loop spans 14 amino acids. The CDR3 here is CASRSGQGAAEQYF. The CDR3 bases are TGTGCCAGCAGATCGGGACAGGGGGCTGCCGAGCAGTACTTC.

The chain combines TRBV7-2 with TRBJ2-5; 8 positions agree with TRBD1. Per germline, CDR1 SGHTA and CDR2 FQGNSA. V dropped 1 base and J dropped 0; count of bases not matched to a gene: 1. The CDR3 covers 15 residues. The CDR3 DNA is TGTGCCAGCAGCTTAGGGACAGGGTACCAAGAGACCCAGTACTTC. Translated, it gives CASSLGTGYQETQYF.

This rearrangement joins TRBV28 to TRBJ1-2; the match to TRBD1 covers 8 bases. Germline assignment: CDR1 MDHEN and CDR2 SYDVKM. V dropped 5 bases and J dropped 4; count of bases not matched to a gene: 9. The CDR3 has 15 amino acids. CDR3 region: CASSGTGGSGYGYTF. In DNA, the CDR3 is TGTGCCAGCAGTGGAACAGGGGGATCGGGCTATGGCTACACCTTC.

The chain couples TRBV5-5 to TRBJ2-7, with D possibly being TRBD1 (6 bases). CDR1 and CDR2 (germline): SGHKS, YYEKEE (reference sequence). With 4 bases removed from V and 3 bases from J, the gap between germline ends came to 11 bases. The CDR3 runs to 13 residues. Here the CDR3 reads CASSIGQFYEQYF. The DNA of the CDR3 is TGTGCCAGCAGCATTGGACAGTTCTACGAGCAGTACTTC.

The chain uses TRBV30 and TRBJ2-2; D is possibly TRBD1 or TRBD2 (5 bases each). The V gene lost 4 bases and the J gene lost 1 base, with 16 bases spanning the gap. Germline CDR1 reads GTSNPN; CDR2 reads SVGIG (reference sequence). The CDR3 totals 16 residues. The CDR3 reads CAWTTGGLRNTGELFF. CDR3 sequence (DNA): TGTGCCTGGACAACAGGAGGCCTTAGGAACACCGGGGAGCTGTTTTTT.

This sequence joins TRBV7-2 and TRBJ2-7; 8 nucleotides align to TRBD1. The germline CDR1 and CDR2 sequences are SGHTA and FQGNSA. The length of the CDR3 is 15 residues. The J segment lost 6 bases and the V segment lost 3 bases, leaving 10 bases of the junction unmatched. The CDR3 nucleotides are TGTGCCAGCAGCTTCCCTGACAGGGGAGTATTCGAGCAGTACTTC. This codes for CASSFPDRGVFEQYF.

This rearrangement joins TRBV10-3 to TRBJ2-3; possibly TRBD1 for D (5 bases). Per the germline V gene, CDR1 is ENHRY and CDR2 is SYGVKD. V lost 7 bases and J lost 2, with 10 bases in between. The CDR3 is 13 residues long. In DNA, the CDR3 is TGTGCCATCACCGCGACAGACACAGATACGCAGTATTTT. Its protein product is CAITATDTDTQYF.

In DNA, the CDR3 is TGTGCCAGCAGTTGGGACAGGGGCTATGGCTACACCTTC. Protein sequence: CASSWDRGYGYTF. V usage is TRBV7-2 and J usage is TRBJ1-2, with 10 bases aligning to TRBD1. The CDR3 has 13 residues. Trimming at V came to 6 bases and at J to 4 bases, leaving 2 bases not matched to a gene. Germline-derived CDR1 and CDR2 are SGHTA and FQGNSA.

The CDR3, as DNA: TGTGCCAGCAGCCCACACCAAGGGACTAGCGGCACCGGGGAGCTGTTTTTT. This translates into CASSPHQGTSGTGELFF. The rearrangement joins TRBV11-2 to TRBJ2-2; 11 positions agree with TRBD2. Trimming took 5 bases from V and 4 from J; bases not matched to a gene: 9. Germline CDR1 reads SGHAT; CDR2 reads FQNNGV. There are 17 residues in the CDR3.

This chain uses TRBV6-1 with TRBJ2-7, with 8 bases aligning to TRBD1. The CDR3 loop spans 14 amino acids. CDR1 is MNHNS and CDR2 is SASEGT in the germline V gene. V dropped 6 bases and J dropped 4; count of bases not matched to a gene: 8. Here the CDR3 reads CASSLWGQAYEQYF. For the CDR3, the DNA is TGTGCCAGCAGCCTGTGGGGACAGGCATACGAGCAGTACTTC.

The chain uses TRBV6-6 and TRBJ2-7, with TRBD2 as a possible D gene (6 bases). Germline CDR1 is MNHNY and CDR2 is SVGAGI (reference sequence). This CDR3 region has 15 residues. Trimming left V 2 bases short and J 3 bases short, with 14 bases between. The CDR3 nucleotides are TGTGCCAGCAGTTACAGGCGGGAACCTTTCTACGAGCAGTACTTC. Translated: CASSYRREPFYEQYF.

CDR3 bases: TGTGCCAGCTCACCACACAGGGTGGCAGATACGCAGTATTTT. This sequence encodes CASSPHRVADTQYF. This chain joins TRBV18 and TRBJ2-3; tentative D call: TRBD1 (6 bases). Germline CDR1 and CDR2: KGHSH and LQKENI. V lost 1 base to trimming and J lost 4 bases, with 9 bases between them. The CDR3 is 14 amino acids.

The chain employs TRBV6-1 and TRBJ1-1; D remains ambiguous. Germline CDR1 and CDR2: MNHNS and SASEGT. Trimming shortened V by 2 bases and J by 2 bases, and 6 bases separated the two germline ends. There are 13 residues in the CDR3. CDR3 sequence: CASSEKENTEAFF. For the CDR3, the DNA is TGTGCCAGCAGTGAAAAGGAAAACACTGAAGCTTTCTTT.

The CDR3 spells CASFSWTSNQPQHF. As DNA, the CDR3 is TGTGCCAGCTTTAGCTGGACTAGCAATCAGCCCCAGCATTTT. The chain combines TRBV6-1 with TRBJ1-5; D gene ambiguous. The CDR3 loop spans 14 amino acids. The V end was cut by 8 bases, the J end by 0 bases, with 11 bases between. Germline CDR1 reads MNHNS; CDR2 reads SASEGT.

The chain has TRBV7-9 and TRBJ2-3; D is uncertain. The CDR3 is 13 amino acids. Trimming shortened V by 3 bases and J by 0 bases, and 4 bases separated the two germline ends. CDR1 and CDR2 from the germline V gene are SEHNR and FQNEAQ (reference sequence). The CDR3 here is CASSLGSTDTQYF. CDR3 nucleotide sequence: TGTGCCAGCAGCTTGGGGAGCACAGATACGCAGTATTTT. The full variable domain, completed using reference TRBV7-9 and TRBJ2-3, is DTGVSQNPRHKITKRGQNVTFRCDPISEHNRLYWYRQTLGQGPEFLTYFQNEAQLEKSRLLSDRFSAERPKGSFSTLEIQRTEQGDSAMYLCASSLGSTDTQYFGPGTRLTVL.

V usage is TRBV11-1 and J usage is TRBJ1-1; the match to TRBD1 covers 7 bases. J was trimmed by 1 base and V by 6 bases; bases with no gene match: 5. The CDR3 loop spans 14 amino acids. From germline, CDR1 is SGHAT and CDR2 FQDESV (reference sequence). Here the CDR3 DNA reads TGTGCCAGCAGACAGGGGATATCGAACACTGAAGCTTTCTTT. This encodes CASRQGISNTEAFF.

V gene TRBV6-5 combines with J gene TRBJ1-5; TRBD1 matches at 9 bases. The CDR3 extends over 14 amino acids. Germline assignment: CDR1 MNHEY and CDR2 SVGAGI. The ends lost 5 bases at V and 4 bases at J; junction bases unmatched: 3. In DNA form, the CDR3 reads TGTGCCAGCAGTCCAGGACAGGGGAATCAGCCCCAGCATTTT. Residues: CASSPGQGNQPQHF.

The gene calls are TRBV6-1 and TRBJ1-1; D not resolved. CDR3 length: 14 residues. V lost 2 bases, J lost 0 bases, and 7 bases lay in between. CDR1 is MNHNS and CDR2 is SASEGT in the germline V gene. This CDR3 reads CASSERALNTEAFF. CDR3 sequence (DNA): TGTGCCAGCAGTGAACGCGCTTTGAACACTGAAGCTTTCTTT.

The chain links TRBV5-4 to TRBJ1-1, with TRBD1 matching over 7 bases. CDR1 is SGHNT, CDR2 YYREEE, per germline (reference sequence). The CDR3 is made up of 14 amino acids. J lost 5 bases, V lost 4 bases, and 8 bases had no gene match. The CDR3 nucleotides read TGTGCCAGCAGCCTAACGACAGGGCGGACTGAAGCTTTCTTT. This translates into CASSLTTGRTEAFF.

The CDR3: CASSSTGGKESYEQYF. The CDR3 region has the DNA TGTGCCAGCTCATCCACAGGGGGGAAGGAGTCCTACGAGCAGTACTTC. The rearrangement links TRBV18 to TRBJ2-7; 8 bases are a match to TRBD1. The V and J ends lost 5 bases and 1 base, in that order; junction bases with no gene match: 10. The CDR3 has 16 amino acids. Looked up from germline, CDR1 is KGHSH and CDR2 is LQKENI.

CDR3 amino acids: CASKRGRDGYTF. Written as DNA, the CDR3 is TGTGCCAGCAAACGGGGGCGGGATGGCTACACCTTC. The V gene is TRBV28, the J gene TRBJ1-2; weak D call: TRBD1 (6 bases). With 7 bases removed from V and 6 bases from J, the gap between germline ends came to 12 bases. Germline CDR1 is MDHEN and CDR2 is SYDVKM. The CDR3 has 12 residues.

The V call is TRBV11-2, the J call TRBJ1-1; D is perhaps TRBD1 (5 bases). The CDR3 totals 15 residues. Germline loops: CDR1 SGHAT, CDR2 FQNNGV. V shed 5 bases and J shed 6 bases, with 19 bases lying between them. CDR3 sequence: CASSLTGLQRAEAFF. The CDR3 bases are TGTGCCAGCAGCCTAACGGGGCTTCAAAGGGCTGAAGCTTTCTTT.

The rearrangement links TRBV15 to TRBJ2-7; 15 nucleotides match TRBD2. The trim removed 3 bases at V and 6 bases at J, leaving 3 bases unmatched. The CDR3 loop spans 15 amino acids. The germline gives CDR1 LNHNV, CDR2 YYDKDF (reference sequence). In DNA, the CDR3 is TGTGCCACCAGCAGGGGACTAGCGGGAGGCCTCGAGCAGTACTTC. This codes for CATSRGLAGGLEQYF.

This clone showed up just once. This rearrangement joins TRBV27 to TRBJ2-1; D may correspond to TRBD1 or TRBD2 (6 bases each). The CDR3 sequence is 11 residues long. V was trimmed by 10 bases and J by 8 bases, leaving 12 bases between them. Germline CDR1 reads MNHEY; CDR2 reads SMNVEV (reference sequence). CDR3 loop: CATYGGDEQFF. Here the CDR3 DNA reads TGTGCCACCTACGGGGGCGATGAGCAGTTCTTC.